The 22 T cell receptor beta chains in this list originate from one sample, sequenced in a study of cytomegalovirus exposure and HLA in healthy donors (dated by TCRdb to 2015 to 2018). Receptor amplification or capture employed the immunoSEQ multiplex PCR assay. For the multiplex PCR, a mixture combining 60 forward primers for TCR Vbeta segments and 13 reverse primers for TCR Jbeta segments was used. The clones in this table, taken by TCRdb from immuneACCESS, are in-frame only. Not every clone is retained; where verified, under half of the shortfall comes from an unresolved V gene, and the cause of the rest is unknown. The sample table shows about 200,000 clones, and 78% are seen once. 12% to 15% of the sample is held by the ten biggest clonotypes. The sequencing sample was made of PBMCs. The source is a woman aged 25 to 39 in good health and CMV-seropositive.

The CDR3, as DNA: TGTGCCACCAGCAGAGATGTAGGGCAGGGGCTAAACTATGGCTACACCTTC. It yields the protein CATSRDVGQGLNYGYTF. J is TRBJ1-2 and V is TRBV15; TRBD1 is a possible D gene (6 bases). Per the germline V gene, CDR1 is LNHNV and CDR2 is YYDKDF (reference sequence). Trimming removed 0 bases at V and 2 bases at J, with 16 bases between. The length of the CDR3 is 17 residues.

The chain is built from TRBV4-3 and TRBJ2-3, with D possibly being TRBD2 (5 bases). Trimming shortened V by 4 bases and J by 3 bases, and 5 bases separated the two germline ends. Germline V gives CDR1 LGHNA, CDR2 YSLEER. CDR3 length: 12 residues. In DNA form, the CDR3 reads TGCGCCAGCAGCCGCGGGACAGATACGCAGTATTTT. Protein sequence: CASSRGTDTQYF.

This clone was seen a few times. The gene calls are TRBV5-1 and TRBJ2-5, with D perhaps matching TRBD2 (6 bases). With 4 bases removed from V and 4 bases from J, the gap between germline ends came to 14 bases. Germline CDR1 and CDR2: SGHRS and YFSETQ. The CDR3 is made up of 14 amino acids. CDR3 amino acids: CASSPEGSSETQYF. DNA of the CDR3: TGCGCCAGCAGCCCGGAGGGCAGCTCAGAGACCCAGTACTTC.

Written as DNA, the CDR3 is TGTGCCACCACAGGGGGGGTCGCACGGAACTATGGCTACACCTTC. Translated: CATTGGVARNYGYTF. The V gene is TRBV28, the J gene TRBJ1-2, with 8 bases aligning to TRBD1. CDR1 is MDHEN, CDR2 SYDVKM, per germline. This CDR3 has 15 residues. After removal of 10 bases from V and 2 bases from J, the junction contained 12 bases not matched to a gene.

This clone is a singleton in its sample. J is TRBJ2-3 and V is TRBV2; D is undetermined. The CDR3 spans 13 residues. V lost 2 bases, J lost 5 bases, and 8 bases lay in between. CDR1 SNHLY and CDR2 FYNNEI come from the germline V gene. This CDR3 reads CASSERSQDTQYF. The CDR3, as DNA: TGTGCCAGCAGTGAAAGGAGCCAAGATACGCAGTATTTT.

The chain is built from TRBV19 and TRBJ1-1; 9 bases fit TRBD1. CDR1 is LNHDA, CDR2 SQIVND, per germline (reference sequence). This CDR3 has 13 residues. Trimming at V came to 5 bases and at J to 6 bases, leaving 4 bases not matched to a gene. The CDR3 here is CASSEQGASEAFF. The CDR3 DNA reads TGTGCCAGTAGTGAACAGGGGGCCTCTGAAGCTTTCTTT. The complete variable domain, with remaining parts taken from reference TRBV19 and TRBJ1-1, reads DGGITQSPKYLFRKEGQNVTLSCEQNLNHDAMYWYRQDPGQGLRLIYYSQIVNDFQKGDIAEGYSVSREKKESFPLTVTSAQKNPTAFYLCASSEQGASEAFFGQGTRLTVV.

The chain links TRBV10-3 to TRBJ2-7; the match to TRBD1 covers 7 bases. Germline CDR1 ENHRY, CDR2 SYGVKD. The J segment lost 1 base and the V segment lost 8 bases, leaving 5 bases of the junction unmatched. The CDR3 totals 13 residues. The CDR3 here is CAIGTVSSYEQYF. The CDR3 bases are TGTGCCATCGGGACAGTCTCATCCTACGAGCAGTACTTC.

The rearrangement uses TRBV7-2 and TRBJ2-3; D call uncertain. CDR3 length equals 16 residues. V was shortened by 1 base and J by 1 base, with 12 bases between the two germline ends. In germline, CDR1 is SGHTA, CDR2 FQGNSA. CDR3 sequence (DNA): TGTGCCAGCAGCTTAGATCAGGCAGCCGGCACAGATACGCAGTATTTT. Protein sequence: CASSLDQAAGTDTQYF.

This chain connects TRBV28 to TRBJ2-3; 8 bases map to TRBD2. Germline V lookup: CDR1 MDHEN, CDR2 SYDVKM. The CDR3 is 13 amino acids. V trimming: 4 bases; J trimming: 4 bases; junction bases outside the gene matches: 1. CDR3 nucleotides: TGTGCCAGCAGTTCGGGGGGGCCAGATACGCAGTATTTT. Its translation: CASSSGGPDTQYF.

CDR3 sequence (DNA): TGTGCCAGCAGAGGACAGTCCCCACACCCCGGGGAGCTGTTTTTT. This sequence encodes CASRGQSPHPGELFF. The genes are TRBV2 and TRBJ2-2, with a weak D call TRBD1 (6 bases). With 6 bases removed from V and 6 bases from J, the gap between germline ends came to 17 bases. The CDR3 length is 15 residues. CDR1 and CDR2 (germline): SNHLY, FYNNEI.

The chain uses TRBV27 and TRBJ2-1; TRBD2 matches at 10 bases. CDR1 and CDR2 (germline): MNHEY, SMNVEV (reference sequence). The V gene end was trimmed by 3 bases and the J gene end by 6 bases; junction bases not matched to a gene: 5. CDR3 length: 15 amino acids. CDR3 amino acids: CASSFQREGLNEQFF. Written as DNA, the CDR3 is TGTGCCAGCAGTTTCCAGCGGGAGGGCCTCAATGAGCAGTTCTTC.

The chain has TRBV28 and TRBJ1-5; D gene uncertain. V lost 7 bases to trimming and J lost 4 bases, with 8 bases between them. The CDR3 extends over 12 amino acids. CDR1 and CDR2 (germline): MDHEN, SYDVKM. The DNA of the CDR3 is TGTGCCAGCACGGCGGGAAATCAGCCCCAGCATTTT. Translated, it gives CASTAGNQPQHF.

The gene calls are TRBV19 and TRBJ1-2; no definite D call. The germline V gene has CDR1 LNHDA and CDR2 SQIVND (reference sequence). This CDR3 is 13 amino acids long. V lost 2 bases and J 6 bases, leaving 10 bases between the germline ends. The CDR3 DNA is TGTGCCAGTAGTATATGGGAGCAACATGGCTACACCTTC. Amino acid sequence: CASSIWEQHGYTF.

V is TRBV19 and J is TRBJ1-5; D remains ambiguous. The CDR3 extends over 12 amino acids. The V and J ends lost 6 bases and 7 bases respectively, with 10 bases between them. Germline V gene lookup returns CDR1 LNHDA and CDR2 SQIVND (reference sequence). This CDR3 is CASRSLGQPQHF. Written as DNA, the CDR3 is TGTGCCAGTAGGTCACTGGGCCAGCCCCAGCATTTT.

The rearrangement uses TRBV5-1 and TRBJ1-3; D remains ambiguous. The CDR3 is 15 amino acids. Trimming stripped 1 base from V and 5 bases from J, with 13 bases between. Germline-derived CDR1 and CDR2 are SGHRS and YFSETQ. For the CDR3, the DNA is TGCGCCAGCAGCTTGAGCGGGCGCGGTAGAAACACCATATATTTT. Translated, it gives CASSLSGRGRNTIYF.

V is TRBV2 and J is TRBJ1-5; D is ambiguous. The CDR3 runs 14 residues. The germline V and J ends were trimmed by 3 bases and 6 bases, with 12 bases remaining between them. Per the germline V gene, CDR1 is SNHLY and CDR2 is FYNNEI. The CDR3 reads CASSEFGGRQPQHF. The CDR3 DNA sequence: TGTGCCAGCAGTGAGTTTGGAGGGCGTCAGCCCCAGCATTTT.

The chain uses TRBV28 and TRBJ2-7; 13 positions match TRBD2. J gave up 2 bases and V 5 bases, and 9 bases lay outside the gene matches. This CDR3 spans 17 amino acids. Germline assignment: CDR1 MDHEN and CDR2 SYDVKM. CDR3 bases: TGTGCCAGCAGTACACCTGGACTAGCGGGAGTTACCTACGAGCAGTACTTC. Amino acid sequence: CASSTPGLAGVTYEQYF.

Only a few counts were recorded for this clone. CDR3 DNA sequence: TGTGCCAGCTCCCGGGACAGGGATTTCTCTGGGGCCAACGTCCTGACTTTC. This translates into CASSRDRDFSGANVLTF. The chain employs TRBV18 and TRBJ2-6; 9 positions match TRBD1. Germline-derived CDR1 and CDR2 are KGHSH and LQKENI. The V segment lost 6 bases and the J segment 0 bases; nucleotides outside the gene matches: 6. This CDR3 region has 17 residues.

This clone was counted a few times. The gene calls are TRBV7-3 and TRBJ2-1; TRBD2 matches at 15 bases. The CDR3 runs to 15 residues. Germline assignment: CDR1 SGHTA and CDR2 FQGTGA. With 4 bases clipped from V and 7 bases from J, the junction kept 2 bases outside the gene matches. The CDR3 region has the DNA TGTGCCAGCAGCTCCGGACTAGCGGGAGGGAATGAGCAGTTCTTC. This encodes CASSSGLAGGNEQFF.

This rearrangement joins TRBV5-6 to TRBJ2-1; 11 positions match TRBD2. The CDR3 loop spans 15 amino acids. CDR1 is SGHDT and CDR2 is YYEEEE in the germline V gene. Losses at the gene ends were 4 bases for V and 13 bases for J; bases not matched to a gene: 13. DNA of the CDR3: TGTGCCAGCAGCCCCGGGGCTAGCGGGGGGTACAAACAGTTCTTC. Encoded protein: CASSPGASGGYKQFF.

The chain carries TRBV9 and TRBJ2-1; 9 nucleotides agree with TRBD2. V dropped 0 bases and J dropped 8; count of bases not matched to a gene: 6. Germline loops: CDR1 SGDLS, CDR2 YYNGEE. This CDR3 comprises 15 residues. This CDR3 is CASSVDAGGLYEQFF. The DNA of the CDR3 is TGTGCCAGCAGCGTAGATGCGGGGGGGCTTTATGAGCAGTTCTTC.

This rearrangement joins TRBV5-1 to TRBJ2-1, with TRBD2 as a possible D gene (5 bases). V was cut by 4 bases and J by 3 bases, with 14 bases left in between. Germline V gives CDR1 SGHRS, CDR2 YFSETQ. The CDR3 is 15 amino acids. CDR3 bases: TGCGCCAGCAGCCGGAGCGGAGTCGACTACAATGAGCAGTTCTTC. Encoded protein: CASSRSGVDYNEQFF.